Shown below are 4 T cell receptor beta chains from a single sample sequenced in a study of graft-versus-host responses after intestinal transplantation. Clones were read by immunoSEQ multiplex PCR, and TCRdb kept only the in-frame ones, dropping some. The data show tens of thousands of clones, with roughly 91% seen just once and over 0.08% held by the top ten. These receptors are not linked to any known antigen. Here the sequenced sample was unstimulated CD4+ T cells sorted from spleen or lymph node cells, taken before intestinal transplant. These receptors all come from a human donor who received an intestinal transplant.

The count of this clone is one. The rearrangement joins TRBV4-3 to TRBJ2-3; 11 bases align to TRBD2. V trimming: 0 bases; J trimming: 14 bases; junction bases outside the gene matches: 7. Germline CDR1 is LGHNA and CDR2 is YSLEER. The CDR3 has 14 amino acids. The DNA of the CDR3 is TGCGCCAGCAGCCAAGATATAGCGGGGGGGCGATTGTATTTT. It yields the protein CASSQDIAGGRLYF.

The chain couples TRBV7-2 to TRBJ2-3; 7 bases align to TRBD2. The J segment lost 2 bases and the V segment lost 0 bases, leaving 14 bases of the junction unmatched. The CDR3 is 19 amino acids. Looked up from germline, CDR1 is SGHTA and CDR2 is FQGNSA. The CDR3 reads CASSLARWARGKNTDTQYF. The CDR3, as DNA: TGTGCCAGCAGCTTAGCTCGTTGGGCGCGGGGGAAAAACACAGATACGCAGTATTTT.

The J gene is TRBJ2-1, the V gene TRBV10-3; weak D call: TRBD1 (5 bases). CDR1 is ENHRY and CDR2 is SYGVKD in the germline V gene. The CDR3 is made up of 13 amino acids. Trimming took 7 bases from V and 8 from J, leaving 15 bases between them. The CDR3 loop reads CAIMGPSVDEQFF. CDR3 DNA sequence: TGTGCCATCATGGGGCCCTCAGTAGATGAGCAGTTCTTC.

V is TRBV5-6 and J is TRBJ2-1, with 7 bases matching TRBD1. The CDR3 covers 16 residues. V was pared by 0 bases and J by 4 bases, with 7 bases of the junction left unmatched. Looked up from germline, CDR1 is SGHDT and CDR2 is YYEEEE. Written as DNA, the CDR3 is TGTGCCAGCAGCTTGGCACGGACAGGAATTTACAATGAGCAGTTCTTC. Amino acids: CASSLARTGIYNEQFF. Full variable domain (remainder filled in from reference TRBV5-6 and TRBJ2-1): DAGVTQSPTHLIKTRGQQVTLRCSPKSGHDTVSWYQQALGQGPQFIFQYYEEEERQRGNFPDRFSGHQFPNYSSELNVNALLLGDSALYLCASSLARTGIYNEQFFGPGTRLTVL.